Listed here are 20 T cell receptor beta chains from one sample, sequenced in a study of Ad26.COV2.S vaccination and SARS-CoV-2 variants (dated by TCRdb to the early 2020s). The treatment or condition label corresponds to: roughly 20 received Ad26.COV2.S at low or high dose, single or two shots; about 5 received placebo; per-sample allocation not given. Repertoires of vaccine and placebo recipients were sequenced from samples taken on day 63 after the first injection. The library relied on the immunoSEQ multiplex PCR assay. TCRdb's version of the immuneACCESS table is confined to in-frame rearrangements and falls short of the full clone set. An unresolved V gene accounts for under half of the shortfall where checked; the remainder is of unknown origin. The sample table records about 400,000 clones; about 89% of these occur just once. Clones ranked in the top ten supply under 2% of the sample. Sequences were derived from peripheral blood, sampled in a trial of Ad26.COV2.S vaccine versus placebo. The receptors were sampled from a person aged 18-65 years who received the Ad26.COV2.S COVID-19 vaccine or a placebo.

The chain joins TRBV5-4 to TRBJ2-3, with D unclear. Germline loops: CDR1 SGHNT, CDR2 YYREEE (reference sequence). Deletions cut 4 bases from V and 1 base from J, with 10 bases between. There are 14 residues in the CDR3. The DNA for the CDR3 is TGTGCCAGCAGCGTTAGAGGTGGCACAGATACGCAGTATTTT. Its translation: CASSVRGGTDTQYF.

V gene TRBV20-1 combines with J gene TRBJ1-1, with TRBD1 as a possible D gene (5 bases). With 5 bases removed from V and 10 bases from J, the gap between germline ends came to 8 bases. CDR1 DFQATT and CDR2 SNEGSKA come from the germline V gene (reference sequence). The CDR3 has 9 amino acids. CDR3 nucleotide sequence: TGCAGTGCTGGGGGAGGAGCTTTCTTT. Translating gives CSAGGGAFF.

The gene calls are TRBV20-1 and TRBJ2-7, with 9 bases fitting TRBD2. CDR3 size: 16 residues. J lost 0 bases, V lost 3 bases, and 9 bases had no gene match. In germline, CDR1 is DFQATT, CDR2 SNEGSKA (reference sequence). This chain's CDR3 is CSASLLAGSLSYEQYF. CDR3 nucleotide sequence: TGCAGTGCTAGTCTCCTAGCGGGATCCCTCTCCTACGAGCAGTACTTC.

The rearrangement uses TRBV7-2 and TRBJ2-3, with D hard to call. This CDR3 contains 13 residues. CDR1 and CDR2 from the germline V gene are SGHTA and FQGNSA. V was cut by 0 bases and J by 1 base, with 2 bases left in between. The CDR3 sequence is CASSLARTDTQYF. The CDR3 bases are TGTGCCAGCAGCTTAGCCCGCACAGATACGCAGTATTTT.

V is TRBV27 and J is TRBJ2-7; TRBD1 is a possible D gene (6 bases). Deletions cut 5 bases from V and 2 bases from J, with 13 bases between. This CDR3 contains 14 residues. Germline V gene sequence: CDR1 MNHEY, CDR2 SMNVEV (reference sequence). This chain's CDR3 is CASSTRDKAYEQYF. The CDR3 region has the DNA TGTGCCAGCAGTACGAGGGACAAGGCCTACGAGCAGTACTTC.

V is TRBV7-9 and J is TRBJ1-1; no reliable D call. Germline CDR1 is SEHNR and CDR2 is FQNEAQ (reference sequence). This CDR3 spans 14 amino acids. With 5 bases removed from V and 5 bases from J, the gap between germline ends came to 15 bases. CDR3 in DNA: TGTGCCAGCAGCCTGCAGGCCTTGAGAACTGAAGCTTTCTTT. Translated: CASSLQALRTEAFF.

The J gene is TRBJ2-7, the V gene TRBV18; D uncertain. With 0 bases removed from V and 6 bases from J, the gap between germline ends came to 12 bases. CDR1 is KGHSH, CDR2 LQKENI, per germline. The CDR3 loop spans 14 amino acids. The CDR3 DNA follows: TGTGCCAGCTCACCACCCTCCGTGCCGGGCGAGCAGTACTTC. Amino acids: CASSPPSVPGEQYF.

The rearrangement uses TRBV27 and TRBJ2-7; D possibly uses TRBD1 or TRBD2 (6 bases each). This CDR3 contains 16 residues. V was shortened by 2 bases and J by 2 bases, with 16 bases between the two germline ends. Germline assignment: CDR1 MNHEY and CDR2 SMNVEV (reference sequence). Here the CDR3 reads CASSLGWRGRTYEQYF. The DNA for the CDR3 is TGTGCCAGCAGTTTAGGATGGAGGGGGAGAACCTACGAGCAGTACTTC.

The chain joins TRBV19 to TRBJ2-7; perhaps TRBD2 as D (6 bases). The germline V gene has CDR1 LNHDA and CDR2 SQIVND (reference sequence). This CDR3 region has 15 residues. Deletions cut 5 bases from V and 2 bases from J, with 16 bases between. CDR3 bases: TGTGCCAGTAGTGCCGGAGGGACCACCACCTACGAGCAGTACTTC. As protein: CASSAGGTTTYEQYF.

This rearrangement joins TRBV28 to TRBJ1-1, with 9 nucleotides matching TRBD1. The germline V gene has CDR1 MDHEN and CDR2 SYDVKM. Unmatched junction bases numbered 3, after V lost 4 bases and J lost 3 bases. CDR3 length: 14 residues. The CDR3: CASSSTGGDTEAFF. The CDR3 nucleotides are TGTGCCAGCAGTTCGACAGGGGGAGACACTGAAGCTTTCTTT. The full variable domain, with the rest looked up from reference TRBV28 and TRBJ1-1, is DVKVTQSSRYLVKRTGEKVFLECVQDMDHENMFWYRQDPGLGLRLIYFSYDVKMKEKGDIPEGYSVSREKKERFSLILESASTNQTSMYLCASSSTGGDTEAFFGQGTRLTVV.

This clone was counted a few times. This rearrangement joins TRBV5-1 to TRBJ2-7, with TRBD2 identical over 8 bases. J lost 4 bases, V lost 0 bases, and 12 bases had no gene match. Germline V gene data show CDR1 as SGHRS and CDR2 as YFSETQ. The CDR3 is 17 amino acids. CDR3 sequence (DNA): TGCGCCAGCAGCTTGGGGCCCCGCGGGGGGAGCACATACGAGCAGTACTTC. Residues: CASSLGPRGGSTYEQYF.

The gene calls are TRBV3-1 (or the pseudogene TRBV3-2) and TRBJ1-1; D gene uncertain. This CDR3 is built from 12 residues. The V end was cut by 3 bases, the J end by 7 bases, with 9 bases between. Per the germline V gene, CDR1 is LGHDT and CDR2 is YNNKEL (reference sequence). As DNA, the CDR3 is TGTGCCAGCAGCCATGGGCCTAATGAAGCTTTCTTT. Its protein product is CASSHGPNEAFF.

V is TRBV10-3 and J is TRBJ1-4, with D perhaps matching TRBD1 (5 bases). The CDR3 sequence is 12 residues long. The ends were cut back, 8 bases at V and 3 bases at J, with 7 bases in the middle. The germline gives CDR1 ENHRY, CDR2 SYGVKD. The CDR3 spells CAIGGANEKLFF. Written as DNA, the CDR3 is TGTGCCATCGGGGGAGCTAATGAAAAACTGTTTTTT.

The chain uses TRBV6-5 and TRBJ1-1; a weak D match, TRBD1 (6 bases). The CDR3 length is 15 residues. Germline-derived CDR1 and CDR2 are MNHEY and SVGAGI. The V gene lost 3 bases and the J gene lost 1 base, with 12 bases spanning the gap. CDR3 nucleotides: TGTGCCAGCAGTTATCGGACAGTGGCGAACACTGAAGCTTTCTTT. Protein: CASSYRTVANTEAFF.

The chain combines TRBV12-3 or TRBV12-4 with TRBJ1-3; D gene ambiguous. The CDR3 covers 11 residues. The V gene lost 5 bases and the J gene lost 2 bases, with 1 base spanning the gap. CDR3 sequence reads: CASSPGNTIYF. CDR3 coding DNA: TGTGCCAGCAGTCCTGGAAACACCATATATTTT.

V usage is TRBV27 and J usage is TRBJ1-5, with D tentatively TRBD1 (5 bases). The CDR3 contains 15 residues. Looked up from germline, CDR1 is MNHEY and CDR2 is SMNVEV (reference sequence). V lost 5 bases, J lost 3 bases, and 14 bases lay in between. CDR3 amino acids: CASSLLGGVNQPQHF. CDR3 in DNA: TGTGCCAGCAGTCTTTTGGGGGGAGTCAATCAGCCCCAGCATTTT.

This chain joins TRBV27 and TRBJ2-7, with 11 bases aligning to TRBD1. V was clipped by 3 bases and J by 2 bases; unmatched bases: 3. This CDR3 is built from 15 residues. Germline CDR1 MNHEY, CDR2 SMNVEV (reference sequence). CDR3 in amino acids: CASSLTGQGAYEQYF. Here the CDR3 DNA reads TGTGCCAGCAGTTTGACGGGACAGGGGGCCTACGAGCAGTACTTC.

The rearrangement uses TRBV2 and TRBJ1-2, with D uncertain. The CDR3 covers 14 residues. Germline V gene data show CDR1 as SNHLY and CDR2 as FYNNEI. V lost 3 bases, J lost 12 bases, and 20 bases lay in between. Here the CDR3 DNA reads TGTGCCAGCAGTGAGAGTCGTGTGGGAGGGATTCACACCTTC. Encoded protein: CASSESRVGGIHTF.

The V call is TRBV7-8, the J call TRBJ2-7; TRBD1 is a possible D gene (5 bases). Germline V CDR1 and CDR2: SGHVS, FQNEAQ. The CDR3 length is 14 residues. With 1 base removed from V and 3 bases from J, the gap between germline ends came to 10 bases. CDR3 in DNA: TGTGCCAGCAGCTTAGGGCGCAGGGTCTACGAGCAGTACTTC. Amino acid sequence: CASSLGRRVYEQYF.

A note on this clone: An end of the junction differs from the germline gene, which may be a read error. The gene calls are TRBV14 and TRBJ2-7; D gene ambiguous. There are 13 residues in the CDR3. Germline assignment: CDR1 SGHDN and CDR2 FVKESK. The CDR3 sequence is CASSEESSYEQYF. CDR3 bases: TGTGCCAGCAGCGAAGAAAGCTCCTACGAGCAGTACTTC.